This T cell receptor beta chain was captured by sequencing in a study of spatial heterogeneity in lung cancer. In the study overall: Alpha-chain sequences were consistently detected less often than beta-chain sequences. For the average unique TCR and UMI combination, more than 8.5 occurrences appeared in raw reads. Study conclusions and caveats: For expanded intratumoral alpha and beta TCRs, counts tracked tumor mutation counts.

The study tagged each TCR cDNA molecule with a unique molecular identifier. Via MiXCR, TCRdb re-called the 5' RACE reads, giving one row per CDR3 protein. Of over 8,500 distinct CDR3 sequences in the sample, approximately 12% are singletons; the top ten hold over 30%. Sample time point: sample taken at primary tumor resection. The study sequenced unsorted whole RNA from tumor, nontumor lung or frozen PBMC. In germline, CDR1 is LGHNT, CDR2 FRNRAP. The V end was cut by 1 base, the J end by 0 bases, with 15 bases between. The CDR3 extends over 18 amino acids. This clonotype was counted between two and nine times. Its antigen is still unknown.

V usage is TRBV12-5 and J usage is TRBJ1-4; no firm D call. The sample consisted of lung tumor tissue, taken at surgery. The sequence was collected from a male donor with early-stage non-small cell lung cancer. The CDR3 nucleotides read TGTGCTAGTGGTTTGGCCGGTAGGATACTTGCAACTAATGAAAAACTGTTTTTT. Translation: CASGLAGRILATNEKLFF.